This T cell receptor beta chain was sequenced during a study of brain T cells in children with intractable seizures. Only cases whose brain tissue showed the highest T cell transcript signatures were sequenced. Generated by immunoSEQ multiplex PCR, the TCRdb table keeps only in-frame clones and is missing some. The sample contains tens of thousands of clones, approximately 94% of which appear only once. Germline V gene sequence: CDR1 DFQATT, CDR2 SNEGSKA (reference sequence). V lost 3 bases and J 5 bases, leaving 13 bases between the germline ends. The CDR3 has 13 residues. This sequence was found in a boy under three years old with tuberous sclerosis and intractable seizures. This chain uses TRBV20-1 with TRBJ1-1; D ambiguous. Sequencing was performed on peripheral blood, taken at surgery. The CDR3 is CSASGRSPTEAFF. For the CDR3, the DNA is TGCAGTGCTAGTGGCCGGTCCCCGACTGAAGCTTTCTTT.